This paragraph reports one TCR beta chain. The data were obtained in a study of cytomegalovirus exposure and HLA in healthy donors. V shed 0 bases and J shed 0 bases, with 9 bases lying between them. The CDR3 is 15 amino acids. From germline, CDR1 is SGHNT and CDR2 YYREEE (reference sequence). Vbeta (60) and Jbeta (13) primers were used in the PCR. Using immunoSEQ multiplex PCR, the repertoire was profiled, and TCRdb retains in-frame clones only, with some absent. The table lists 200,000 to 250,000 clones, around 80% of them singletons. The receptor comes from a man aged 40-49 years in good health and CMV-seronegative. J is TRBJ1-2 and V is TRBV5-4, with D hard to call. Sequencing was done on a sample of PBMCs. This CDR3 reads CASSLEHSSNYGYTF. The CDR3 nucleotides are TGTGCCAGCAGCTTGGAGCACTCCTCTAACTATGGCTACACCTTC.